The rows below give T cell receptor beta chains drawn from one sample of a study of technical replicates of blood from several donors. TCRdb's copy holds only in-frame clones and misses some; the assay was immunoSEQ multiplex PCR. The sample includes more than 65,000 clones, nearly 95% seen only once; the top ten take about 0.4%. Material for sequencing was T cells isolated from PBMCs. These receptors came from a human donor in good health. The CDR3 runs from the conserved cysteine through the conserved F or W. The order of the fields is V gene, J gene, CDR3 protein.

V: TRBV6-1; J: TRBJ1-2; CDR3: CASSTDILVGGYTF
V: TRBV6-5; J: TRBJ1-5; CDR3: CATQGSGSNQPQHF
V: TRBV7-2; J: TRBJ1-3; CDR3: CASSLGMGQNTIYF
V: TRBV7-3; J: TRBJ1-1; CDR3: CASSSGGQNTEAFF
V: TRBV6-6; J: TRBJ1-1; CDR3: CASSYSRERGAFF
V: TRBV29-1; J: TRBJ2-7; CDR3: CSAKPGLSYEQYF
V: TRBV28; J: TRBJ2-1; CDR3: CASSYVPNRGTYNEQFF
V: TRBV30; J: TRBJ2-7; CDR3: CAWSVRVNRVAYEQYF
V: TRBV25-1; J: TRBJ1-4; CDR3: CASSAQQGAGEKLFF
V: TRBV11-3; J: TRBJ2-7; CDR3: CATMSGTSYEQYF
V: TRBV5-4; J: TRBJ2-2; CDR3: CASSLAYTGELFF
V: TRBV28; J: TRBJ2-7; CDR3: CASSLAGQPRYEQYF
V: TRBV18; J: TRBJ1-5; CDR3: CASSPPSGLNQPQHF
V: TRBV27; J: TRBJ1-5; CDR3: CASSSIPHQPQHF
V: TRBV28; J: TRBJ2-7; CDR3: CASSPPGLEPNQQYF
V: TRBV10-1; J: TRBJ2-7; CDR3: CATGQGVGEQYF
V: TRBV7-9; J: TRBJ2-5; CDR3: CASSLVGWTGEAETQYF
V: TRBV2; J: TRBJ2-3; CDR3: CASYIRGTDTQYF
V: TRBV29-1; J: TRBJ1-2; CDR3: CSVEVTVYGYTF
V: TRBV13; J: TRBJ2-5; CDR3: CASSLRQGETQYF
V: TRBV19; J: TRBJ2-7; CDR3: CASSRGQTISYEQYF
V: TRBV27; J: TRBJ2-7; CDR3: CASSLLDRTTYEQYF
V: TRBV30; J: TRBJ1-3; CDR3: CAIGNWRNAGNTIYF
V: TRBV19; J: TRBJ1-4; CDR3: CASSPLDRVYEKLFF
V: TRBV6-5; J: TRBJ1-1; CDR3: CASGGRQGHTEAFF
V: TRBV28; J: TRBJ2-3; CDR3: CASSFGTSLPDTQYF
V: TRBV4-2; J: TRBJ2-5; CDR3: CASSQDPGQGVETQYF
V: TRBV5-1; J: TRBJ2-1; CDR3: CASSLMPGTARNEQFF
V: TRBV13; J: TRBJ2-5; CDR3: CASSSSGGERETQYF
V: TRBV7-2; J: TRBJ1-1; CDR3: CASSFVTGEAFF
V: TRBV5-1; J: TRBJ1-1; CDR3: CASSLTELNTEAFF
V: TRBV10-3; J: TRBJ1-1; CDR3: CAISGGGGLTEAFF
V: TRBV30; J: TRBJ2-4; CDR3: CAWSVLRGLQNIQYF
V: TRBV28; J: TRBJ2-5; CDR3: CASSLERGTSGRDRETQYF
V: TRBV6-6; J: TRBJ1-5; CDR3: CASSTDSLPQPQHF
V: TRBV5-1; J: TRBJ2-3; CDR3: CASSLLAGGTDTQYF
V: TRBV5-4; J: TRBJ2-3; CDR3: CASSSYRGGTDTQYF
V: TRBV11-2; J: TRBJ2-7; CDR3: CASSQGTGTYEQYF
V: TRBV5-6; J: TRBJ1-1; CDR3: CASSPTDIMNTEAFF
V: TRBV5-4; J: TRBJ2-7; CDR3: CASSFRAEQYF